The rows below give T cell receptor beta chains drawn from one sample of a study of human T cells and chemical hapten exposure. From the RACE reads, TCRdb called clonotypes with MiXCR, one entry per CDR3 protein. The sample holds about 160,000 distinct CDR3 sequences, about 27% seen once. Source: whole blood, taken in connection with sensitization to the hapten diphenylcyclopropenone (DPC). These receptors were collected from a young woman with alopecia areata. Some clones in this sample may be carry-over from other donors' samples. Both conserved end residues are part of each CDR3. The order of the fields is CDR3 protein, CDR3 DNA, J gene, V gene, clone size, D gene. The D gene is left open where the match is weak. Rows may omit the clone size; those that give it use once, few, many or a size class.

CDR3: CASSPDRSGELFF
DNA: TGTGCTAGCAGCCCGGACAGGTCCGGGGAGCTGTTTTTT
J: TRBJ2-2
V: TRBV7-7
size: -
D: TRBD1

CDR3: CSARDAGLGNTIYF
DNA: TGCAGTGCTAGAGATGCGGGGTTGGGAAACACCATATATTTT
J: TRBJ1-3
V: TRBV20-1
size: -
D: -

CDR3: CASTRAGSPYEQYF
DNA: TGTGCCAGCACGAGAGCGGGGAGCCCCTACGAGCAGTACTTC
J: TRBJ2-7
V: TRBV9
size: -
D: TRBD2

CDR3: CASSYSGTGANVLTF
DNA: TGTGCCAGCAGTTACTCGGGAACTGGGGCCAACGTCCTGACTTTC
J: TRBJ2-6
V: TRBV6-2/TRBV6-3
size: -
D: -

CDR3: CASSPTARGRQETQYF
DNA: TGTGCCAGTAGTCCCACCGCAAGGGGGAGGCAAGAGACCCAGTACTTC
J: TRBJ2-5
V: TRBV19
size: few
D: -

CDR3: CASGDSLETQYF
DNA: TGTGCCAGCGGGGACAGCCTAGAGACCCAGTACTTC
J: TRBJ2-5
V: TRBV9
size: few
D: TRBD1

CDR3: CASSLEITGELFF
DNA: TGTGCCAGCAGCTTAGAAATCACCGGGGAGCTGTTTTTT
J: TRBJ2-2
V: TRBV7-2
size: few
D: -

CDR3: CSVEEGYDEQFF
DNA: TGCAGCGTTGAAGAAGGTTACGATGAGCAGTTCTTC
J: TRBJ2-1
V: TRBV29-1
size: few
D: -

CDR3: CASSLLLAGGGYEQYF
DNA: TGTGCCAGCAGCTTACTCCTTGCGGGAGGCGGGTACGAGCAGTACTTC
J: TRBJ2-7
V: TRBV7-9
size: few
D: TRBD2

CDR3: CASSVGADSPYEQYF
DNA: TGTGCCAGCAGCGTAGGGGCGGACTCACCCTACGAGCAGTACTTC
J: TRBJ2-7
V: TRBV9
size: -
D: -

CDR3: CASSLAGGGYTDTQYF
DNA: TGTGCCAGCAGCTTAGCGGGCGGGGGTTACACAGATACGCAGTATTTT
J: TRBJ2-3
V: TRBV7-6
size: few
D: TRBD2

CDR3: CASSQKGNTEAFF
DNA: TGCGCCAGCAGCCAAAAGGGGAACACTGAAGCTTTCTTT
J: TRBJ1-1
V: TRBV4-3
size: few
D: -

CDR3: CASSVRGESTDTQYF
DNA: TGTGCCAGCAGTGTAAGGGGAGAAAGCACAGATACGCAGTATTTT
J: TRBJ2-3
V: TRBV2
size: -
D: -

CDR3: CASSLARDLRTDTQYF
DNA: TGTGCCAGCAGCTTAGCGAGGGACTTACGCACAGATACGCAGTATTTT
J: TRBJ2-3
V: TRBV7-2
size: -
D: -

CDR3: CASSFQGDSNQPQHF
DNA: TGCGCCAGCAGCTTCCAGGGAGACAGCAATCAGCCCCAGCATTTT
J: TRBJ1-5
V: TRBV5-1
size: many
D: -

CDR3: CASSAGDYQETQYF
DNA: TGTGCCAGCAGCGCGGGGGACTACCAAGAGACCCAGTACTTC
J: TRBJ2-5
V: TRBV14
size: -
D: TRBD2

CDR3: CASSPEQSTDTQYF
DNA: TGTGCCAGCAGCCCAGAGCAGAGCACAGATACGCAGTATTTT
J: TRBJ2-3
V: TRBV5-5
size: -
D: -

CDR3: CASSHDPGGNDYNEQFF
DNA: TGCGCCAGCAGCCACGACCCAGGGGGCAACGATTACAATGAGCAGTTCTTC
J: TRBJ2-1
V: TRBV4-1
size: -
D: TRBD1

CDR3: CASIPGQGHGYTF
DNA: TGTGCCAGCATACCGGGACAGGGACATGGCTACACCTTC
J: TRBJ1-2
V: TRBV6-6
size: few
D: TRBD1

CDR3: CASSVDWSSYNEQFF
DNA: TGTGCCAGCAGTGTAGACTGGAGCTCCTACAATGAGCAGTTCTTC
J: TRBJ2-1
V: TRBV6-4
size: -
D: -

CDR3: CASSPLLDHSNQPQHF
DNA: TGTGCCAGCAGCCCCTTGTTGGATCATAGCAATCAGCCCCAGCATTTT
J: TRBJ1-5
V: TRBV7-2
size: -
D: -

CDR3: CASSRSSGRVHEQFF
DNA: TGTGCCAGCAGTCGCAGTAGCGGGAGGGTTCATGAGCAGTTCTTC
J: TRBJ2-1
V: TRBV6-2/TRBV6-3
size: few
D: TRBD2

CDR3: CSAQSGEAGELFF
DNA: TGCAGCGCCCAAAGCGGGGAGGCCGGGGAGCTGTTTTTT
J: TRBJ2-2
V: TRBV29-1
size: few
D: TRBD2

CDR3: CSVWHGSYEQYF
DNA: TGCAGCGTTTGGCATGGATCCTACGAGCAGTACTTC
J: TRBJ2-7
V: TRBV29-1
size: -
D: -

CDR3: CASSTLSSHEQYF
DNA: TGTGCCAGCAGCACCCTATCCAGCCACGAGCAGTACTTC
J: TRBJ2-7
V: TRBV5-6
size: many
D: -

CDR3: CASSPTSGTTYGYTF
DNA: TGTGCCAGCAGCCCCACTTCCGGGACAACTTATGGCTACACCTTC
J: TRBJ1-2
V: TRBV11-2
size: -
D: -

CDR3: CASRYPGADTQYF
DNA: TGTGCCAGCAGGTACCCAGGAGCAGATACGCAGTATTTT
J: TRBJ2-3
V: TRBV6-5
size: many
D: -

CDR3: CASSLAGLAGDKQYF
DNA: TGTGCCAGCAGCTTGGCCGGACTAGCGGGAGATAAGCAGTACTTC
J: TRBJ2-7
V: TRBV5-4
size: -
D: TRBD2

CDR3: CASRKGGLGEKLFF
DNA: TGTGCCAGCAGAAAGGGGGGGCTTGGTGAAAAACTGTTTTTT
J: TRBJ1-4
V: TRBV12-3/TRBV12-4
size: -
D: -

CDR3: CASEGLGVLDEQFF
DNA: TGTGCCAGCGAGGGACTAGGGGTTCTCGATGAGCAGTTCTTC
J: TRBJ2-1
V: TRBV6-2/TRBV6-3
size: few
D: TRBD2

CDR3: CASRVGGNPYSNQPQHF
DNA: TGTGCCAGCCGTGTCGGAGGGAACCCCTATAGCAATCAGCCCCAGCATTTT
J: TRBJ1-5
V: TRBV6-6
size: few
D: -

CDR3: CATSRVTGVGPYNSPLHF
DNA: TGTGCCACCAGCAGAGTAACAGGGGTAGGACCCTATAATTCACCCCTCCACTTT
J: TRBJ1-6
V: TRBV15
size: once
D: TRBD1

CDR3: CASSLVPSGGVTDTQYF
DNA: TGTGCCAGCAGCTTAGTTCCTAGCGGAGGAGTCACAGATACGCAGTATTTT
J: TRBJ2-3
V: TRBV7-2
size: -
D: TRBD2

CDR3: CSALREGAAYEQYF
DNA: TGCAGTGCTCTCCGGGAGGGGGCCGCCTACGAGCAGTACTTC
J: TRBJ2-7
V: TRBV20-1
size: few
D: -

CDR3: CASSQDGPSGGAHETQYF
DNA: TGTGCCAGCAGCCAAGATGGGCCTAGCGGGGGGGCCCATGAGACCCAGTACTTC
J: TRBJ2-5
V: TRBV4-2
size: -
D: TRBD2

CDR3: CASSQEAWGALRRQPQHF
DNA: TGCGCCAGCAGCCAAGAAGCATGGGGGGCCCTCCGGCGCCAGCCCCAGCATTTT
J: TRBJ1-5
V: TRBV4-3
size: -
D: -

CDR3: CASSVSGSGYEQYF
DNA: TGTGCCAGCAGCGTATCAGGGTCGGGCTACGAGCAGTACTTC
J: TRBJ2-7
V: TRBV9
size: -
D: -

CDR3: CASTPEYSNTEAFF
DNA: TGTGCCAGCACCCCGGAGTACTCGAACACTGAAGCTTTCTTT
J: TRBJ1-1
V: TRBV27
size: few
D: -

CDR3: CASSSAGASSPLHF
DNA: TGTGCCAGCAGTTCGGCTGGTGCTTCTTCACCCCTCCACTTT
J: TRBJ1-6
V: TRBV12-3/TRBV12-4
size: once
D: -

CDR3: CASSFPGLAGSSMKAQYF
DNA: TGTGCCAGCAGCTTCCCGGGACTAGCGGGGTCATCCATGAAGGCCCAGTACTTC
J: TRBJ2-5
V: TRBV7-9
size: -
D: TRBD2

CDR3: CAISGQGDNEQFF
DNA: TGTGCCATCAGCGGACAGGGGGACAATGAGCAGTTCTTC
J: TRBJ2-1
V: TRBV10-3
size: -
D: TRBD1

CDR3: CASSQGSGSGGSPLHF
DNA: TGTGCCAGCAGCCAAGGATCGGGGTCGGGTGGTTCACCCCTCCACTTT
J: TRBJ1-6
V: TRBV4-2
size: -
D: -

CDR3: CSARPGQGMNYGYTF
DNA: TGCAGTGCTCGACCGGGACAGGGAATGAACTATGGCTACACCTTC
J: TRBJ1-2
V: TRBV20-1
size: few
D: TRBD1

CDR3: CASSPLGRAISAYEQYF
DNA: TGTGCCAGCAGTCCTCTCGGGAGGGCCATTAGCGCCTACGAGCAGTACTTC
J: TRBJ2-7
V: TRBV7-8
size: many
D: TRBD2

CDR3: CASSVKPLTGGSYNEQFF
DNA: TGTGCCAGCAGCGTAAAACCTTTGACAGGGGGGTCCTACAATGAGCAGTTCTTC
J: TRBJ2-1
V: TRBV9
size: -
D: TRBD1

CDR3: CASSPRTSGPPQFF
DNA: TGTGCCAGCAGCCCTAGGACTAGCGGGCCCCCACAGTTCTTC
J: TRBJ2-1
V: TRBV12-3/TRBV12-4
size: -
D: TRBD2

CDR3: CSARINSGNTIYF
DNA: TGCAGTGCGCGGATCAACTCTGGAAACACCATATATTTT
J: TRBJ1-3
V: TRBV20-1
size: -
D: -

CDR3: CASSEGTFPVGPYGYTF
DNA: TGTGCCAGCAGTGAAGGGACATTCCCAGTCGGCCCCTATGGCTACACCTTC
J: TRBJ1-2
V: TRBV6-1
size: -
D: -

CDR3: CASSLGVRGQTYEQYF
DNA: TGTGCCAGCAGCTTGGGCGTTCGTGGACAGACCTACGAGCAGTACTTC
J: TRBJ2-7
V: TRBV11-2
size: many
D: -

CDR3: CAISDTGSNNEQYF
DNA: TGTGCCATCAGTGATACAGGATCGAATAACGAGCAGTACTTC
J: TRBJ2-7
V: TRBV10-3
size: -
D: -

CDR3: CASSPGPFNYGYTF
DNA: TGCGCCAGCAGCCCCGGACCCTTCAACTATGGCTACACCTTC
J: TRBJ1-2
V: TRBV5-1
size: -
D: -

CDR3: CSVELPEYGYTF
DNA: TGCAGCGTTGAACTGCCGGAGTATGGCTACACCTTC
J: TRBJ1-2
V: TRBV29-1
size: -
D: -

CDR3: CASSVLLAGVSEQYF
DNA: TGTGCCAGCAGCGTCCTTCTAGCGGGAGTCTCCGAGCAGTACTTC
J: TRBJ2-7
V: TRBV7-6
size: -
D: TRBD2

CDR3: CASSPLGPSGETQYF
DNA: TGTGCCAGCAGTCCCCTGGGGCCCTCTGGGGAGACCCAGTACTTC
J: TRBJ2-5
V: TRBV7-9
size: -
D: -

CDR3: CASRPGLAEAGELFF
DNA: TGTGCCAGCAGACCGGGACTAGCTGAAGCCGGGGAGCTGTTTTTT
J: TRBJ2-2
V: TRBV25-1
size: medium-sized
D: TRBD2

CDR3: CASLAADNEQFF
DNA: TGCGCCAGCTTGGCAGCTGACAATGAGCAGTTCTTC
J: TRBJ2-1
V: TRBV10-2
size: -
D: -

CDR3: CASSLAGYNKQFF
DNA: TGTGCCAGCAGCTTAGCCGGTTACAATAAGCAGTTCTTC
J: TRBJ2-1
V: TRBV7-2
size: -
D: -

CDR3: CASSQDPAEKLFF
DNA: TGCGCCAGCAGCCAAGACCCGGCGGAAAAACTGTTTTTT
J: TRBJ1-4
V: TRBV4-3
size: few
D: -

CDR3: CASGSSDTGELFF
DNA: TGTGCCAGCGGCTCTAGCGACACCGGGGAGCTGTTTTTT
J: TRBJ2-2
V: TRBV7-7
size: -
D: -